These T cell receptor beta chains were read from a single sample in a study of T-cell memory formation after mild COVID-19. TCRdb processed the 5' RACE reads anew with MiXCR; each CDR3 protein has one entry. In the table there are tens of thousands of distinct CDR3 sequences, about 12% of which are singletons. Specimen: PBMCs or a T cell subset sorted from them (not recorded which). These receptor sequences come from an adult woman who had mild COVID-19 (a few samples of this study predate the infection). Cell type and time point are not known. The CDR3 runs from the conserved cysteine through the conserved F or W. A D gene is named only where the DNA matches it firmly. Size is omitted from some rows. Given values are once, few, many or a class for expanded clones.

CDR3: CASSQGPGQGSQETQYF
DNA: TGCGCCAGCAGCCAAGGCCCGGGACAGGGTTCCCAAGAGACCCAGTACTTC
size: many
D: TRBD1
J: TRBJ2-5
V: TRBV23-1

CDR3: CASSRDSSYEQYF
DNA: TGTGCCAGCAGCCGCGACAGCTCCTACGAGCAGTACTTC
size: NA
D: NA
J: TRBJ2-7
V: TRBV9

CDR3: CASSGGQGRPGNTIYF
DNA: TGTGCCAGCAGCGGCGGACAGGGGAGGCCTGGAAACACCATATATTTT
size: NA
D: TRBD1
J: TRBJ1-3
V: TRBV9

CDR3: CASSASGGGHEQFF
DNA: TGTGCCAGCAGCGCTAGCGGGGGGGGCCATGAGCAGTTCTTC
size: NA
D: TRBD2
J: TRBJ2-1
V: TRBV9

CDR3: CSASSRNEQYF
DNA: TGCAGTGCTAGTAGTCGAAACGAGCAGTACTTC
size: once
D: NA
J: TRBJ2-7
V: TRBV20-1

CDR3: CASSRGVYEQYF
DNA: TGTGCCAGCAGCCGGGGGGTCTACGAGCAGTACTTC
size: many
D: TRBD2
J: TRBJ2-7
V: TRBV7-9

CDR3: CSAAREQGYQPQHF
DNA: TGCAGTGCCGCCCGGGAACAGGGGTATCAGCCCCAGCATTTT
size: few
D: TRBD1
J: TRBJ1-5
V: TRBV20-1

CDR3: CATRAVMNTEAFF
DNA: TGCGCCACCCGGGCAGTCATGAACACTGAAGCTTTCTTT
size: few
D: NA
J: TRBJ1-1
V: TRBV5-1

CDR3: CATSSGGRSYNEQFF
DNA: TGTGCCACCAGCAGCGGGGGTCGCTCCTACAATGAGCAGTTCTTC
size: many
D: NA
J: TRBJ2-1
V: TRBV15

CDR3: CSVQNDVQFF
DNA: TGCAGCGTTCAAAATGACGTGCAGTTCTTC
size: few
D: NA
J: TRBJ2-1
V: TRBV29-1

CDR3: CASSQDDSSSNYGYTF
DNA: TGCGCCAGCAGCCAAGATGACAGTTCCTCTAACTATGGCTACACCTTC
size: few
D: NA
J: TRBJ1-2
V: TRBV4-1

CDR3: CASSYFEQGENYGYTF
DNA: TGTGCCAGCAGTTACTTCGAGCAGGGAGAGAACTATGGCTACACCTTC
size: NA
D: NA
J: TRBJ1-2
V: TRBV6-5

CDR3: CASSQTGGVREQYF
DNA: TGTGCCAGCAGCCAAACAGGGGGGGTCCGGGAGCAGTACTTC
size: few
D: NA
J: TRBJ2-7
V: TRBV3-1

CDR3: CASSSLGADTQYF
DNA: TGTGCCAGCAGCTCCCTAGGAGCAGATACGCAGTATTTT
size: NA
D: NA
J: TRBJ2-3
V: TRBV7-9

CDR3: CASSLGPWTETSYEQYF
DNA: TGCGCCAGCAGCTTGGGCCCTTGGACAGAGACCTCCTACGAGCAGTACTTC
size: many
D: NA
J: TRBJ2-7
V: TRBV5-1

CDR3: CASSLEPGTALNTEAFF
DNA: TGCGCCAGCAGCTTAGAACCCGGGACAGCACTGAACACTGAAGCTTTCTTT
size: few
D: TRBD1
J: TRBJ1-1
V: TRBV5-1

CDR3: CASGPQGTSTDTQYF
DNA: TGTGCTAGTGGCCCACAGGGTACTAGCACAGATACGCAGTATTTT
size: NA
D: NA
J: TRBJ2-3
V: TRBV12-5

CDR3: CASTPGGTDTQYF
DNA: TGTGCCAGCACCCCAGGGGGCACAGATACGCAGTATTTT
size: NA
D: NA
J: TRBJ2-3
V: TRBV7-6

CDR3: CASSYKWGYGYTF
DNA: TGTGCCAGCAGTTATAAATGGGGGTATGGCTACACCTTC
size: few
D: NA
J: TRBJ1-2
V: TRBV6-5

CDR3: CAWTRHSRPAFF
DNA: TGTGCCTGGACAAGACACAGCCGCCCAGCTTTCTTT
size: few
D: NA
J: TRBJ1-1
V: TRBV30

CDR3: CASSPGDSVSYEQYF
DNA: TGTGCCAGCAGCCCAGGGGACAGCGTCTCCTACGAGCAGTACTTC
size: NA
D: TRBD1
J: TRBJ2-7
V: TRBV9

CDR3: CASSFRQVLPF
DNA: TGTGCCAGCAGCTTCCGACAGGTTCTTCCCTTC
size: NA
D: NA
J: TRBJ1-2
V: TRBV7-2

CDR3: CASSLMRGGRDTQYF
DNA: TGTGCCAGCAGCTTGATGCGGGGGGGCCGAGATACGCAGTATTTT
size: NA
D: TRBD2
J: TRBJ2-3
V: TRBV7-3

CDR3: CASSLGTHSGTEAFF
DNA: TGCGCCAGCAGCCTGGGAACCCATTCGGGTACTGAAGCTTTCTTT
size: few
D: NA
J: TRBJ1-1
V: TRBV5-1

CDR3: CASSEAQYRGPSEAFF
DNA: TGTGCCAGCAGTGAAGCGCAGTACAGGGGCCCCTCTGAAGCTTTCTTT
size: NA
D: TRBD1
J: TRBJ1-1
V: TRBV2